This T cell receptor beta chain was profiled in a study of tumor and adjacent non-tumor tissue in lung cancer. Study as a whole: Patients were aged about 30 to 80, about ten men and 5 women, stage I to III.

Whole-study results and caveats: TCR diversity was significantly greater in tumor than normal lung tissue.

Three rounds of nested PCR, following a modified ARM-PCR protocol, produced the TCRbeta library. TCRdb processed the multiplex PCR reads anew with MiXCR; each CDR3 protein has one entry. The data show about 110,000 distinct CDR3 sequences, over 75% seen once. The CDR3 is 18 residues long. Germline-derived CDR1 and CDR2 are MNHNS and SASEGT. This sample's RNA came from whole unsorted tissue. To note about this clonotype: The antigen remains undetermined. The junction departs from germline at one end; a sequencing error may be responsible.

Sequenced sample: lung tumor tissue. This sequence joins TRBV6-1 and TRBJ2-6, with D maybe TRBD2 (7 bases). This TCR was recovered from an older man with non-small cell lung cancer. This CDR3 is CASNQGLAAHSGANVLTF. The CDR3 DNA reads as TGCGCCAGCAATCAGGGGCTAGCGGCACACTCTGGGGCCAACGTCCTGACTTTC.